This passage covers 10 T cell receptor beta chains from one sample sequenced in a study of post-analysis software for immune sequencing data. Whole-study results and caveats: Patients used a few TRBV segments, including TRBV5-6, TRBV5-1 and TRBV20-1, more often than controls.

cDNA libraries of TCR beta carried unique molecular identifiers. A single record per CDR3 protein comes from TCRdb applying MiXCR to the PCR reads. The sample consists of 650,000 to 850,000 distinct CDR3 sequences, 35% to 55% of them appearing once. No antigens are known for them. The sequenced material came from blood. These receptors originate from a girl between 10 and 17 years old with multiple sclerosis.

The chain links TRBV24-1 to TRBJ2-4; possible D gene TRBD2, 6 bases. The CDR3 consists of 13 residues. Per the germline V gene, CDR1 is KGHDR and CDR2 is SFDVKD. V was pared by 2 bases and J by 14 bases, with 15 bases between. This chain's CDR3 is CATSDSWEDEKYF. The CDR3 DNA reads as TGTGCCACCAGTGATTCTTGGGAGGACGAGAAGTACTTC.

With respect to this clonotype: The junction differs from germline at one of its ends, possibly a read error. The gene calls are TRBV5-6 and TRBJ2-1, with 8 bases aligning to TRBD1. This CDR3 contains 16 residues. Germline CDR1 and CDR2: SGHDT and YYEEEE. The CDR3 DNA follows: TGTGCCAGCAGCCCGGGGTTAGGGACAGGTTACAATGAACAGTTCTTC. Its protein product is CASSPGLGTGYNEQFF. The full variable domain, completed using reference TRBV5-6 and TRBJ2-1, is DAGVTQSPTHLIKTRGQQVTLRCSPKSGHDTVSWYQQALGQGPQFIFQYYEEEERQRGNFPDRFSGHQFPNYSSELNVNALLLGDSALYLCASSPGLGTGYNEQFFGPGTRLTVL.

This clonotype was observed a few times. The rearrangement joins TRBV20-1 to TRBJ2-7; no reliable D call. CDR1 is DFQATT and CDR2 is SNEGSKA in the germline V gene (reference sequence). The CDR3 loop spans 13 amino acids. Between the trimmed V and J ends, which lost 1 base and 5 bases, there was a span of 12 bases. The CDR3 bases are TGCAGTGCTAGAGCCTCCCTCAATGACGAGCAGTACTTC. Translated: CSARASLNDEQYF.

As to this clonotype: At one end, the junction sequence differs from germline, possibly due to a read error. The V call is TRBV10-3, the J call TRBJ2-1, with 8 positions matching TRBD2. Germline CDR1 is ENHRY and CDR2 is SYGVKD. CDR3 length: 16 residues. The CDR3 is CATYGLTGGPSNEQLF. Written as DNA, the CDR3 is TGTGCCACCTATGGACTAACGGGAGGGCCCTCGAATGAGCAGTTATTC.

This sequence joins TRBV12-3 or TRBV12-4 and TRBJ2-5, with 7 bases aligning to TRBD1. The CDR3 totals 14 residues. V lost 4 bases, J lost 1 base, and 3 bases stayed unmatched. This chain's CDR3 is CASSSTGTQETQYF. The CDR3 nucleotides read TGTGCCAGCAGTTCGACAGGGACCCAAGAGACCCAGTACTTC.

This clonotype was seen only a few times. The chain uses TRBV12-3 or TRBV12-4 and TRBJ2-3, with 7 bases that match TRBD1. The CDR3 spans 14 residues. Germline trimming cut 5 bases from V and 2 bases from J; bases unmatched to any gene: 4. CDR3 in amino acids: CASSPTGVTDTQYF. CDR3 sequence (DNA): TGTGCCAGCAGTCCCACAGGGGTCACAGATACGCAGTATTTT.

The CDR3 DNA is TGTGCCAGCAGCGGGGCCGGCGGGGTAGATACGCAGTATTTT. This sequence encodes CASSGAGGVDTQYF. The V call is TRBV7-2, the J call TRBJ2-3; tentative D call: TRBD2 (6 bases). This CDR3 is 14 amino acids long. Looked up from germline, CDR1 is SGHTA and CDR2 is FQGNSA. Trimming took off 5 bases at V and 5 bases at J, with 14 bases between the two ends.

The rearrangement links TRBV7-8 to TRBJ2-4; a weak D match, TRBD1 (6 bases). With the DNA end fitting TRBJ2-5 better, the J assignment may be wrong. Per the germline V gene, CDR1 is SGHVS and CDR2 is FQNEAQ. The CDR3 is 15 residues long. The CDR3 protein is CASTKLRGRQETQYF. The CDR3 nucleotides read TGTGCCAGCACCAAACTCAGGGGACGGCAAGAGACCCAGTACTTC.

The chain uses TRBV6-5 and TRBJ2-7; D tentatively fits TRBD1 or TRBD2 (5 bases each). V was trimmed by 0 bases and J by 3 bases, leaving 15 bases between them. Germline values: CDR1 MNHEY, CDR2 SVGAGI. This CDR3 has 16 residues. CDR3 sequence reads: CASSYSAGVGDYEQYF. The CDR3 DNA reads as TGTGCCAGCAGTTACTCGGCCGGGGTAGGGGACTACGAGCAGTACTTC.

The V call is TRBV7-9, the J call TRBJ2-7; tentative D call: TRBD1 (5 bases). Germline values: CDR1 SEHNR, CDR2 FQNEAQ (reference sequence). The CDR3 consists of 14 residues. Between the trimmed V and J ends, which lost 3 bases and 0 bases, there was a span of 9 bases. This CDR3 is CASSLTTVSYEQYF. CDR3 DNA: TGTGCCAGCAGCTTGACGACAGTCTCCTACGAGCAGTACTTC. Drawing the rest from reference TRBV7-9 and TRBJ2-7, the complete variable domain is DTGVSQNPRHKITKRGQNVTFRCDPISEHNRLYWYRQTLGQGPEFLTYFQNEAQLEKSRLLSDRFSAERPKGSFSTLEIQRTEQGDSAMYLCASSLTTVSYEQYFGPGTRLTVT.